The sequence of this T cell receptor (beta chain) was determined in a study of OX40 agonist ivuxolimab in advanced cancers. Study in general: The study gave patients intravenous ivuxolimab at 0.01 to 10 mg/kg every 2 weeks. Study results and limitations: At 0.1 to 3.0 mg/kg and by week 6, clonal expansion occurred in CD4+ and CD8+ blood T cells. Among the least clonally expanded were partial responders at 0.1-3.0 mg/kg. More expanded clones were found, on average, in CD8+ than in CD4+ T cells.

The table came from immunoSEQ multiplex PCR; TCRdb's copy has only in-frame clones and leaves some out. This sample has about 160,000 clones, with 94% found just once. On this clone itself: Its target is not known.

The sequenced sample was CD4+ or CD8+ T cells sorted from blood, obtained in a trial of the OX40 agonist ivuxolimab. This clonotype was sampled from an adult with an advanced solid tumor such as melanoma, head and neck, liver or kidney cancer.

The CDR3 spells CASSLVAALNTDTQYF. In nucleotides, the CDR3 is TGTGCCAGCAGCTTAGTTGCGGCCCTTAACACAGATACGCAGTATTTT. The chain uses TRBV7-4 and TRBJ2-3; no clear D. The CDR3 consists of 16 residues. V gave up 1 base and J gave up 2 bases, with 13 bases separating them. Germline V gives CDR1 SGHVT, CDR2 SQSDAQ. Complete variable domain (other parts from reference TRBV7-4 and TRBJ2-3): GAGVSQSPRYKVAKRGRDVALRCDSISGHVTLYWYRQTLGQGSEVLTYSQSDAQRDKSGRPSGRFSAERPERSVSTLKIQRTEQGDSAVYLCASSLVAALNTDTQYFGPGTRLTVL.